The clone carrying this TCR beta chain was observed a handful of times. Antigen: not known. V shed 0 bases and J shed 7 bases, with 13 bases lying between them. This CDR3 is 15 amino acids long. The germline V gene has CDR1 LNHNV and CDR2 YYDKDF (reference sequence). TCRdb re-derived calls from the RT-PCR reads in MiXCR, one entry per CDR3 protein. The table shows approximately 730,000 distinct CDR3 sequences, with 11% to 15% occurring only once. These data come from a study of response to subunit inactivated influenza vaccine. General study results and limits: Few new T cells, the authors suggested, are recruited by each seasonal influenza vaccination.

This TCR came from a man aged 50 to 59 who received an inactivated influenza vaccine. The chain is built from TRBV15 and TRBJ2-1; D may be TRBD2 (7 bases). The material was PBMCs from blood, obtained around 15 days before vaccination. The CDR3 reads CATSREEGGGNEQFF. CDR3 sequence (DNA): TGTGCCACCAGCAGAGAAGAGGGAGGGGGGAATGAGCAGTTCTTC.